This record concerns one T cell receptor beta chain sequence. Germline CDR1 reads LGHNA; CDR2 reads YNFKEQ. The CDR3 runs to 16 residues. V dropped 3 bases and J dropped 2; count of bases not matched to a gene: 10. Original handling: Reference gene primer amplification gave nucleated cell count estimates. Assay: immunoSEQ multiplex PCR; the TCRdb copy retains only in-frame clones and omits some. The V and J calls and clone size are taken from that table; D and trimming were inferred from the DNA. There are around 270,000 clones in the sample; about nine tenths occur only once, and approximately 3.7% lies in the top ten. The source of the sample is a study of blood T cell repertoires in COVID-19. About the study: PBMCs, B-cell-depleted T cells, or T cells provided the cDNA or gDNA that made up the material.

Material: peripheral blood. V usage is TRBV4-2 and J usage is TRBJ2-7, with TRBD1 identical over 7 bases. The TCR originated in a man aged 60 to 75 who had recovered from COVID-19. CDR3 nucleotide sequence: TGTGCCAGCAGCCAGGAAACAGGGGCCCCCGCCTACGAGCAGTACTTC. It encodes CASSQETGAPAYEQYF.